The rows below give T cell receptor beta chains drawn from one sample of a study of T cell changes during pregnancy in multiple sclerosis. The method was immunoSEQ multiplex PCR; TCRdb's version includes in-frame clones alone and lacks a portion of them. The table records 90,000 to 95,000 clones, more than 85% of them present only once. The source was peripheral blood, collected before pregnancy. The receptor set was obtained from a female donor with multiple sclerosis, enrolled in a pregnancy study. The CDR3 runs from the conserved cysteine through the conserved F or W. D genes are given only for firm matches. Rows may omit the clone size; those that give it use once, few, many or a size class.

v_gene,d_gene,abundance,j_gene,CDR3aa,CDR3nt
TRBV6-6,.,.,TRBJ1-5,CASSNTQGWSNQPQHF,TGTGCCAGCAGTAACACACAGGGCTGGAGCAATCAGCCCCAGCATTTT
TRBV4-2,TRBD1,once,TRBJ1-5,CASSSRDRDNQPQHF,TGTGCCAGCAGCTCCCGCGACAGGGACAATCAGCCCCAGCATTTT
TRBV7-2,.,.,TRBJ1-4,CASSLSRGTNEKLFF,TGTGCCAGCAGTCTCTCACGGGGAACTAATGAAAAACTGTTTTTT
TRBV5-1,TRBD2,.,TRBJ2-1,CASSPTSGGASTDEQFF,TGCGCCAGCAGCCCAACTAGCGGGGGGGCCAGTACGGATGAGCAGTTCTTC
TRBV5-4,TRBD1,.,TRBJ2-2,CASSPNKGGARTGELFF,TGTGCCAGCAGCCCGAATAAAGGGGGCGCGCGGACCGGGGAGCTGTTTTTT
TRBV7-8,.,.,TRBJ1-1,CATLKGMGTEAFF,TGTGCCACCTTGAAGGGGATGGGCACTGAAGCTTTCTTT
TRBV18,.,.,TRBJ2-2,CASRQVNTGELFF,TGTGCCAGCCGACAGGTGAACACCGGGGAGCTGTTTTTT
TRBV4-3,.,.,TRBJ1-2,CASSQDGGNTNYGYTF,TGCGCCAGCAGCCAAGATGGCGGAAATACTAACTATGGCTACACCTTC
TRBV5-1,.,.,TRBJ1-1,CASSAPRGRLSGEAFF,TGCGCCAGCAGCGCACCCAGGGGCCGACTCTCTGGTGAAGCTTTCTTT
TRBV7-3,TRBD2,once,TRBJ2-2,CASSKSGTSSEELFF,TGTGCCAGCAGCAAATCTGGGACTAGCTCGGAGGAGCTGTTTTTT
TRBV19,.,few,TRBJ2-3,CASSPAEAVGTDTQYF,TGTGCCAGTAGTCCCGCGGAGGCGGTAGGCACAGATACGCAGTATTTT
TRBV19,.,.,TRBJ1-5,CASRGVNGQPQHF,TGTGCCAGTAGAGGGGTGAACGGTCAGCCCCAGCATTTT
TRBV7-2,.,.,TRBJ2-5,CASSLGASRETQYF,TGTGCCAGCAGCTTAGGTGCTAGCCGAGAGACCCAGTACTTC
TRBV11-2,.,.,TRBJ2-5,CASSLEDNVRTQYF,TGTGCCAGCAGCTTAGAGGACAATGTTCGGACCCAGTACTTC
TRBV5-1,TRBD1,.,TRBJ1-2,CASSLGQGVNYGYTF,TGCGCCAGCAGCTTGGGACAGGGAGTTAACTATGGCTACACCTTC
TRBV2,.,.,TRBJ2-5,CASSEVSGIGETQYF,TGTGCCAGCAGTGAGGTTTCGGGGATCGGGGAGACCCAGTACTTC
TRBV7-3,.,.,TRBJ1-1,CASSEGNTEAFF,TGTGCCAGCAGCGAGGGGAACACTGAAGCTTTCTTT
TRBV2,.,.,TRBJ1-4,CASRGTRGEKLFF,TGTGCCAGCAGGGGGACTCGGGGTGAAAAACTGTTTTTT
TRBV21-1,.,.,TRBJ2-1,CASRGLAGGPDEQFF,TGTGCCAGCAGAGGACTAGCGGGGGGGCCGGATGAGCAGTTCTTC
TRBV7-3,TRBD1,.,TRBJ1-2,CASSPGTGPYGYTF,TGTGCCAGCAGTCCCGGGACAGGTCCCTATGGCTACACCTTC
TRBV9,.,once,TRBJ1-2,CASSLLAGTQDGYTF,TGTGCCAGCAGCTTACTTGCCGGGACTCAAGATGGCTACACCTTC
TRBV6-1,.,.,TRBJ1-3,CASTAQGYSGNTIYF,TGTGCCAGCACAGCCCAGGGCTACTCTGGAAACACCATATATTTT
TRBV28,.,.,TRBJ2-7,CASMGGLFEQYF,TGTGCCAGCATGGGGGGTTTATTCGAGCAGTACTTC
TRBV7-2,.,.,TRBJ1-3,CASSSKDSRSGNTIYF,TGTGCCAGCAGCTCGAAGGACAGCCGCTCTGGAAACACCATATATTTT
TRBV5-5,.,.,TRBJ2-7,CASSSVGQTYEQYF,TGTGCCAGCAGCAGTGTCGGACAAACCTACGAGCAGTACTTC
TRBV27,.,.,TRBJ2-1,CASSLYLGVTGYNEQFF,TGTGCCAGCAGTTTATACCTTGGGGTAACGGGATACAATGAGCAGTTCTTC
TRBV19,.,once,TRBJ2-1,CASSIGRRRPYNEQFF,TGTGCCAGTAGTATAGGACGGAGACGACCTTACAATGAGCAGTTCTTC
TRBV28,.,.,TRBJ1-4,CASSLRLPGRGEKLFF,TGTGCCAGCAGTCTCCGACTCCCTGGTAGAGGTGAAAAACTGTTTTTT
TRBV2,.,.,TRBJ2-5,CASSDRLVGETQYF,TGTGCCAGCAGTGACCGACTAGTTGGAGAGACCCAGTACTTC
TRBV27,.,.,TRBJ2-5,CASSSGVALRTQYF,TGTGCCAGTTCCTCGGGGGTAGCCCTTAGGACCCAGTACTTC
TRBV6-5,.,.,TRBJ2-7,CASSPGLLSEQYF,TGTGCCAGCAGCCCGGGACTCCTCTCCGAGCAGTACTTC
TRBV6-6,TRBD2,.,TRBJ2-3,CASSHGRGDTQYF,TGTGCCAGCAGCCACGGGAGGGGAGATACGCAGTATTTT
TRBV30,.,.,TRBJ1-2,CAWSGSAYGYTF,TGTGCCTGGAGCGGGTCGGCCTATGGCTACACCTTC
TRBV9,TRBD2,.,TRBJ2-1,CASSVGAGGLAGLNEQFF,TGTGCCAGCAGCGTAGGAGCCGGGGGCCTAGCGGGACTCAATGAGCAGTTCTTC
TRBV18,.,.,TRBJ2-3,CASSPVAPLGDTQYF,TGTGCCAGCTCACCAGTGGCTCCACTCGGGGATACGCAGTATTTT
TRBV10-1,TRBD2,.,TRBJ2-3,CAAPGAGGPSDTQYF,TGCGCCGCCCCCGGGGCGGGAGGGCCTTCAGATACGCAGTATTTT
TRBV7-9,TRBD2,.,TRBJ2-2,CASSSTSDGGELFF,TGTGCCAGCAGCTCTACTAGCGACGGCGGGGAGCTGTTTTTT